This T cell receptor beta chain was recovered during a study of radiation and T cells in renal cell carcinoma. Study-wide findings and caveats: In blood, top tumor clones expanded by 2 weeks, shrinking by 4.

As to this clone: Its antigen remains unidentified.

The CDR3 covers 14 residues. Profiling relied on immunoSEQ multiplex PCR, and the TCRdb table lists in-frame clones only, not all of them. In the table there are 100,000 to 150,000 clones, roughly four fifths of which are singletons. Sample time point: blood 2 weeks post-SBRT. Treatment given: 15 Gy SBRT to primary tumor, nephrectomy 4 weeks later. Serial blood draws occurred at baseline and 2 and 4 weeks post-SBRT. J is TRBJ1-2 and V is TRBV12-1; the D call in the table, TRBD1, was not verified against the DNA. TRBV12-1 is a pseudogene segment. The TCR comes from a man aged 45-60 years with renal cell carcinoma. This specimen consisted of blood, obtained from a patient whose treatment included radiotherapy and nephrectomy. CDR3 region: CASRDRDNLYGYTF. The CDR3 DNA reads as TGTGCCAGCAGGGATAGGGACAACCTCTATGGCTACACCTTC.